The subject of this entry is one T cell receptor (beta chain). This sample was included in a study of cytomegalovirus exposure and HLA in healthy donors. A multiplex PCR was run with 60 Vbeta primers and 13 Jbeta primers. Only in-frame clones appear in the TCRdb table, and some are missing; sequencing was by immunoSEQ multiplex PCR. This table holds around 180,000 clones, under 90% found once. Germline CDR1 is SGHVS and CDR2 is FNYEAQ. The CDR3 loop spans 11 amino acids. V dropped 8 bases and J dropped 4 bases, with 8 bases sitting between them. This clonotype was sampled from a man between 18 and 35 years old in good health and CMV-seronegative. Source material: PBMCs. This chain links TRBV7-6 with TRBJ1-1; D is unclear. CDR3 residues: CASEGGTEAFF. The CDR3 DNA reads TGTGCCAGCGAAGGCGGCACTGAAGCTTTCTTT. Full variable domain (rest looked up from reference TRBV7-6 and TRBJ1-1): GAGVSQSPRYKVTKRGQDVALRCDPISGHVSLYWYRQALGQGPEFLTYFNYEAQQDKSGLPNDRFSAERPEGSISTLTIQRTEQRDSAMYRCASEGGTEAFFGQGTRLTVV.